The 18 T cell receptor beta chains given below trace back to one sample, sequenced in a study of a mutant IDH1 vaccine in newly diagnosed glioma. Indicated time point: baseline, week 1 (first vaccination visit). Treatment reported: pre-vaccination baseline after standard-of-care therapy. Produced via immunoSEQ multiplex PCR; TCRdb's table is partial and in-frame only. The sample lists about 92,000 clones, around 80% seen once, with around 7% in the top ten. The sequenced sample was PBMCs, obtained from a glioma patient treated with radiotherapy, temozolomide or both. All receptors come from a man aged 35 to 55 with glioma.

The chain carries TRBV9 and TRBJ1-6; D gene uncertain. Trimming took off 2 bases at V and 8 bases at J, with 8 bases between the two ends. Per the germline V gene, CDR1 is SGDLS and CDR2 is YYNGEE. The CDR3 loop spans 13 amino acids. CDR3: CASSVKWDSPLHF. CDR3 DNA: TGTGCCAGCAGCGTGAAATGGGATTCACCCCTCCACTTT.

CDR3 bases: TGTGCCAGCAGCGGAATTACCCCGGACAGGACGTTCACAGATACGCAGTATTTT. Its translation: CASSGITPDRTFTDTQYF. The gene calls are TRBV5-8 and TRBJ2-3; 7 bases match TRBD1. Germline V CDR1 and CDR2: SGHTS, YDEGEE. V gave up 4 bases and J gave up 2 bases; unmatched junction bases: 16. CDR3 length: 18 amino acids.

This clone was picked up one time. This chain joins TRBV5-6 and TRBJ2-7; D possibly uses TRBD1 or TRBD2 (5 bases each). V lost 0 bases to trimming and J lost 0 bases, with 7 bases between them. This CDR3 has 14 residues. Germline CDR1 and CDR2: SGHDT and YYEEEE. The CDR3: CASSLGDGSYEQYF. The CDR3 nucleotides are TGTGCCAGCAGCTTGGGGGACGGCTCCTACGAGCAGTACTTC.

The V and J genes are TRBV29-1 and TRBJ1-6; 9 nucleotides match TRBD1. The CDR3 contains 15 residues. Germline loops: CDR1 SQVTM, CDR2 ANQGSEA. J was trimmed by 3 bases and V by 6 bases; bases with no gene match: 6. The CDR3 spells CSVALTGGYNSPLHF. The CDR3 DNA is TGCAGCGTCGCCCTGACAGGGGGCTATAATTCACCCCTCCACTTT. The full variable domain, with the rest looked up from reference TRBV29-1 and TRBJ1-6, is SAVISQKPSRDICQRGTSLTIQCQVDSQVTMMFWYRQQPGQSLTLIATANQGSEATYESGFVIDKFPISRPNLTFSTLTVSNMSPEDSSIYLCSVALTGGYNSPLHFGNGTRLTVT.

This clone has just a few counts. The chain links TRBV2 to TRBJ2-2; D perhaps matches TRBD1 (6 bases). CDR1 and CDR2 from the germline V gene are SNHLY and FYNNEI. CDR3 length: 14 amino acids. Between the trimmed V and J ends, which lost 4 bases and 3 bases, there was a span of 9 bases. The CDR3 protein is CASSAQGYTGELFF. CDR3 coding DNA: TGTGCCAGCAGTGCACAGGGATACACCGGGGAGCTGTTTTTT. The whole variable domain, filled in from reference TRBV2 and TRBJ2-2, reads EPEVTQTPSHQVTQMGQEVILRCVPISNHLYFYWYRQILGQKVEFLVSFYNNEISEKSEIFDDQFSVERPDGSNFTLKIRSTKLEDSAMYFCASSAQGYTGELFFGEGSRLTVL.

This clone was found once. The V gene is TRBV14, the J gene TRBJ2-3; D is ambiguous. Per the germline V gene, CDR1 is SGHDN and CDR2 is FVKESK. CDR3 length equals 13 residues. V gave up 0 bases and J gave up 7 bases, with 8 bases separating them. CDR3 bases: TGTGCCAGCAGCCAAGATCGAGGAAATACGCAGTATTTT. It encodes CASSQDRGNTQYF.

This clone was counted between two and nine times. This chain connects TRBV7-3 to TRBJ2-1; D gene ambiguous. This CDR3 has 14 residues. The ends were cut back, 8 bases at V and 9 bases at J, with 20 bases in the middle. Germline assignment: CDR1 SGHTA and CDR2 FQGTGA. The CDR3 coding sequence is TGTGCCAGCGGCATGGGTTCAGTCCAGAGTGAGCAGTTCTTC. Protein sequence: CASGMGSVQSEQFF.

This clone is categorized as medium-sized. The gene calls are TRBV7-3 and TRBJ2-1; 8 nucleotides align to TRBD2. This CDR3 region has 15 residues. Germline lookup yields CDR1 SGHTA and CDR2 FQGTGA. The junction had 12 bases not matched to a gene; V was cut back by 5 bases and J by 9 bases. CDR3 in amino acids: CASSLGGGRYGEQFF. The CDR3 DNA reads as TGTGCCAGCAGCCTTGGGGGCGGGAGGTACGGTGAGCAGTTCTTC.

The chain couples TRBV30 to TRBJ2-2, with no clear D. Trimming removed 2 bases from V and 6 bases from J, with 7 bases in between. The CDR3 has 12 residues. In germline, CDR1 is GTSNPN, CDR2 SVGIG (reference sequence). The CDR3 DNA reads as TGTGCCTGGAGTAGGGCCCCCGGGGAGCTGTTTTTT. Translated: CAWSRAPGELFF.

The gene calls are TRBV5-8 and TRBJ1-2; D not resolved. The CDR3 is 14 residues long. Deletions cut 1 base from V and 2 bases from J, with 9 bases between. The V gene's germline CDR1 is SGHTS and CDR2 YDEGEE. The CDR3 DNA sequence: TGTGCCAGCAGCTTGTTCGGCCGAAACTATGGCTACACCTTC. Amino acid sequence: CASSLFGRNYGYTF.

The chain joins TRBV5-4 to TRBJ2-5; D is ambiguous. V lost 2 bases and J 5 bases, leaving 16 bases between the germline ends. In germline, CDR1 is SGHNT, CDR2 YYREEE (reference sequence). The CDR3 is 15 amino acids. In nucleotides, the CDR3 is TGTGCCAGCAGCTTTTTGGTAAAAGGTGGTGAGACCCAGTACTTC. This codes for CASSFLVKGGETQYF. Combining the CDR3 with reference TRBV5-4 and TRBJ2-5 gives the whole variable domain ETGVTQSPTHLIKTRGQQVTLRCSSQSGHNTVSWYQQALGQGPQFIFQYYREEENGRGNFPPRFSGLQFPNYSSELNVNALELDDSALYLCASSFLVKGGETQYFGPGTRLLVL.

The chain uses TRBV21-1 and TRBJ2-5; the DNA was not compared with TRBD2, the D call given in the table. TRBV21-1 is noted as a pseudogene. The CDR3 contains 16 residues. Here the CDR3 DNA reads TGTGCCAGCAGCAAAGTTACGCCGGGTTCCCAAGAGACCCAGTACTTC. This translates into CASSKVTPGSQETQYF.

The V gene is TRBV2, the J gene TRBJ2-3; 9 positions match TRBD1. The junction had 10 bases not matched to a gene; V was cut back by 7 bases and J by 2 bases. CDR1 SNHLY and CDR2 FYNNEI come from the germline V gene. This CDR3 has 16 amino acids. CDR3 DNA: TGTGCCAGCAACAGTCCGGGACAGGGCTTCACAGATACGCAGTATTTT. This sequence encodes CASNSPGQGFTDTQYF.

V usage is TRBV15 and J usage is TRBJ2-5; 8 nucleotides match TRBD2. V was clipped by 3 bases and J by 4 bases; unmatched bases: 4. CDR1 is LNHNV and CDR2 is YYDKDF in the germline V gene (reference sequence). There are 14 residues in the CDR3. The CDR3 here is CATSSWSGGETQYF. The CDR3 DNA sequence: TGTGCCACCAGCAGTTGGAGCGGGGGAGAGACCCAGTACTTC.

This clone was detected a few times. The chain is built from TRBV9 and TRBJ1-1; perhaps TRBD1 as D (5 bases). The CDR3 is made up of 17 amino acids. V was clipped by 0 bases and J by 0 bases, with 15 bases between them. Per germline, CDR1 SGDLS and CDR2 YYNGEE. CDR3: CASSVDLVGGLNTEAFF. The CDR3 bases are TGTGCCAGCAGCGTAGATTTGGTTGGGGGGTTGAACACTGAAGCTTTCTTT.

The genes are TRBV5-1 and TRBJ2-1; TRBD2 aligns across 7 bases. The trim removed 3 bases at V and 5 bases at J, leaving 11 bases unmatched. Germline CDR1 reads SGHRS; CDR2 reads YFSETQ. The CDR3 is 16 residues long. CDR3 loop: CASSSNSGIKNNEQFF. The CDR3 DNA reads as TGCGCCAGCAGCTCAAACAGCGGGATTAAGAACAATGAGCAGTTCTTC.

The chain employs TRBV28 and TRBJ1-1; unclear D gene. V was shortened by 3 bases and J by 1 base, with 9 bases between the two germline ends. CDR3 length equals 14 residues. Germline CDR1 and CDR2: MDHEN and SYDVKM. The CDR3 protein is CASSFGWGNTEAFF. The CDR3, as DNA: TGTGCCAGCAGTTTTGGGTGGGGGAACACTGAAGCTTTCTTT.

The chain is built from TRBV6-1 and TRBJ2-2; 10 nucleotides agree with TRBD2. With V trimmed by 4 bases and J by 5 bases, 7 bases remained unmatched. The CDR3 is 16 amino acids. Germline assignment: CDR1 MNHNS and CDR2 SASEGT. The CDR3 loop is CASSVRPGLATGELFF. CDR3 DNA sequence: TGTGCCAGCAGTGTAAGACCGGGACTAGCGACCGGGGAGCTGTTTTTT.